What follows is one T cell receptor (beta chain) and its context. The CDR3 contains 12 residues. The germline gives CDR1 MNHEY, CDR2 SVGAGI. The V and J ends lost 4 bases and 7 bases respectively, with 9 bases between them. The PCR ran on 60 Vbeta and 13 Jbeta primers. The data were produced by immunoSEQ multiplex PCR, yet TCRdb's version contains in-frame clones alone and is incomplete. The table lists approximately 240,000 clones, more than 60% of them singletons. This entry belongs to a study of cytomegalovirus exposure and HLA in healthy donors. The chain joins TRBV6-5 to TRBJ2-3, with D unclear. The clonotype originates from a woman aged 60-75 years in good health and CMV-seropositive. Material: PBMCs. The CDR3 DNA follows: TGTGCCAGCAGTTCGCAGCGTCATACGCAGTATTTT. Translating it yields CASSSQRHTQYF.